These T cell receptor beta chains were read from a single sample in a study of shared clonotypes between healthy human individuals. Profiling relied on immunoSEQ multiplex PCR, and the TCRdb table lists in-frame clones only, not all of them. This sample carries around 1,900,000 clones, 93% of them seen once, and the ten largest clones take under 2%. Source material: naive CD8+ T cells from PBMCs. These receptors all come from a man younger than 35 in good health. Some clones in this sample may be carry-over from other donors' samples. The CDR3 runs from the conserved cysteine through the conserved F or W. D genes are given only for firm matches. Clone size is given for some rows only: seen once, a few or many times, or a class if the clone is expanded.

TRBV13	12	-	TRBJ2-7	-	TGTGCCAGCAGCACCCAGGGAGGCGAGCAGTACTTC	CASSTQGGEQYF
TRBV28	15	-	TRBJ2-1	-	TGTGCCAGCAGGGGAACGGGAGCCAGATACAATGAGCAGTTCTTC	CASRGTGARYNEQFF
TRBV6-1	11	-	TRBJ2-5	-	TGTGCCAGCAGGCCGAGGGAGACCCAGTACTTC	CASRPRETQYF
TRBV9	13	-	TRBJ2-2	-	TGTGCCAGCAGCGTATGGCTAAGCGGGGAGCTGTTTTTT	CASSVWLSGELFF
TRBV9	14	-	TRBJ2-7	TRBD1	TGTGCCAGCAGCGCAGGACAGGTCTCCTACGAGCAGTACTTC	CASSAGQVSYEQYF
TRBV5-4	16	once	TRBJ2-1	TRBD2	TGTGCCAGCAGCCGGGAGGTGGTAGGGTTGTACAATGAGCAGTTCTTC	CASSREVVGLYNEQFF
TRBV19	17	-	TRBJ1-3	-	TGTGCCAGTAAAGTCGATCGGGAGGGCCTCTCTGGAAACACCATATATTTT	CASKVDREGLSGNTIYF
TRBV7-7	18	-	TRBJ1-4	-	TGTGCCAGCAGCCCCCCCAACACCTGCGGAGCAACTAATGAAAAACTGTTTTTT	CASSPPNTCGATNEKLFF
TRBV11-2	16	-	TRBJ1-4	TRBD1	TGTGCCAGCAGGGGGGACAGGGCGGCAACTAATGAAAAACTGTTTTTT	CASRGDRAATNEKLFF
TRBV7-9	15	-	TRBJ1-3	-	TGTGCCAGCAGCCCAAAGGAAAGGGGGGGAAACACCATATATTTT	CASSPKERGGNTIYF
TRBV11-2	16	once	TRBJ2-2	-	TGTGCCAGCAGCTGGTACTGCCGGGACTGCACCGGGGAGCTGTTTTTT	CASSWYCRDCTGELFF
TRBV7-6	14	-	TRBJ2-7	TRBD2	TGTGCCAGCAGCGAACTAGCGGAGATCTACGAGCAGTACTTC	CASSELAEIYEQYF
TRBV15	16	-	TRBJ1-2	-	TGTGCCACCAGCAGACCCCGAGGTTACGTGGGCTATGGCTACACCTTC	CATSRPRGYVGYGYTF
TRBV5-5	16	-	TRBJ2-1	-	TGTGCCAGCAGTTTAGCCGGGGGCAGCTGGTACAATGAGCAGTTCTTC	CASSLAGGSWYNEQFF
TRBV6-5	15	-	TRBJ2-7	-	TGTGCCAGCAGTTACTCCCAAAGGGGGGTCAACGAGCAGTACTTC	CASSYSQRGVNEQYF
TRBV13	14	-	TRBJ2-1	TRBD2	TGTGCCAGCGAGAGCGGGAGGGTGAGGAATGAGCAGTTCTTC	CASESGRVRNEQFF
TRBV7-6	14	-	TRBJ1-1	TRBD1	TGTGCCAGCAGACAAGGGGGCCTGAACACTGAAGCTTTCTTT	CASRQGGLNTEAFF
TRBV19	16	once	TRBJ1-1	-	TGTGCCAGTAAAAATCGCTACGGGGGTGAGAACACTGAAGCTTTCTTT	CASKNRYGGENTEAFF
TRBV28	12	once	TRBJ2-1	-	TGTGCCAGCAGGCCGGGGTACAATGAGCAGTTCTTC	CASRPGYNEQFF
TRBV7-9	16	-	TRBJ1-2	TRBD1	TGTGCCAGCAGCTTGTCGCCGTCAGGGGGGGGCTATGGCTACACCTTC	CASSLSPSGGGYGYTF
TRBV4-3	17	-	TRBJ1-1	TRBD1	TGCGCCAGCAGCCAAGATGAAGGGGGCATGGGAAGAACTGAAGCTTTCTTT	CASSQDEGGMGRTEAFF
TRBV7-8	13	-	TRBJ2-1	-	TGTGCCAGCAGCTTAGACTCCTACAATGAGCAGTTCTTC	CASSLDSYNEQFF
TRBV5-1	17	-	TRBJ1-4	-	TGCGCCAGCAGCTTGGCAGGAGTCATTCCAACTAATGAAAAACTGTTTTTT	CASSLAGVIPTNEKLFF
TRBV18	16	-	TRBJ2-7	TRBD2	TGTGCCAGCTCACCGGGACTAGCGGGAGGGTCCTACGAGCAGTACTTC	CASSPGLAGGSYEQYF
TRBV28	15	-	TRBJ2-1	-	TGTGCCAGCAGCAAGGGGTTTCCCCCGTACAATGAGCAGTTCTTC	CASSKGFPPYNEQFF
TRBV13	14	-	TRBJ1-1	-	TGTGCCAGCAGCCTAACAGACCCGAACACTGAAGCTTTCTTT	CASSLTDPNTEAFF
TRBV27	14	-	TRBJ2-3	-	TGTGCCAGCAGTCCCCTCCGGAGTGCAGATACGCAGTATTTT	CASSPLRSADTQYF
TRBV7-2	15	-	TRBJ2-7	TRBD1	TGTGCCAGCACCCCCCGCCGGACAGGGACCTACGAGCAGTACTTC	CASTPRRTGTYEQYF
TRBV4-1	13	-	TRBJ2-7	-	TGCGCCAGCAGCCAAGAGGTCCGCTACGAGCAGTACTTC	CASSQEVRYEQYF
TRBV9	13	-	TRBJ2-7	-	TGTGCCAGCAGCGTTGACGCTGCGTACGAGCAGTACTTC	CASSVDAAYEQYF
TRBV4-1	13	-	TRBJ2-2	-	TGCGCCAGCAGCCCACAGAACACCGGGGAGCTGTTTTTT	CASSPQNTGELFF
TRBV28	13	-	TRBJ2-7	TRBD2	TGTGCCAGCAGGTCACGGGAGGTCTACGAGCAGTACTTC	CASRSREVYEQYF
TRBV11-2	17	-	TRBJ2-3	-	TGTGCCAGCAGCTTAGTAATCCGCGGGACTAGCACAGATACGCAGTATTTT	CASSLVIRGTSTDTQYF
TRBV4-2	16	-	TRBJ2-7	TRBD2	TGTGCCAGCAGCCAAGATGCCAGCGGGAGGGCCCAGGAGCAGTACTTC	CASSQDASGRAQEQYF
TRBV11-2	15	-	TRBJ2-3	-	TGTGCCAGCAGCGTCAAATGGGACTTCACAGATACGCAGTATTTT	CASSVKWDFTDTQYF
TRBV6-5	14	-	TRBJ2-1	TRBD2	TGTGCCAGCAGCATGGGAGGGTTTGGGCATGAGCAGTTCTTC	CASSMGGFGHEQFF
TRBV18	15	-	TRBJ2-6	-	TGTGCCAGCTCACCAATGTCCTCTGGGGCCAACGTCCTGACTTTC	CASSPMSSGANVLTF
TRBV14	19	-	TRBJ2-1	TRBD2	TGTGCCAGCAGCCAATCACAGGGTTTCTTAGCGGGAGTCTGGAATGAGCAGTTCTTC	CASSQSQGFLAGVWNEQFF
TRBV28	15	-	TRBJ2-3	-	TGTGCCAGCAGTTTCAGCTCTAGCCTCACAGATACGCAGTATTTT	CASSFSSSLTDTQYF
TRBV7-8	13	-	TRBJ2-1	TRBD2	TGTGCCAGCAGCTTACCTAGCGGGGATGAGCAGTTCTTC	CASSLPSGDEQFF
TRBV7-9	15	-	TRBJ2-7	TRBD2	TGTGCCAGCAGCTTATACGGCGGGAGCGGCCACGAGCAGTACTTC	CASSLYGGSGHEQYF
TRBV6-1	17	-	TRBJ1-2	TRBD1	TGTGCCAGCAGTGAAGTTTGGGGGACAGGGATTAACTATGGCTACACCTTC	CASSEVWGTGINYGYTF
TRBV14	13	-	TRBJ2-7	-	TGTGCCAGCAGCCAAGCTAGGGCCCACGAGCAGTACTTC	CASSQARAHEQYF
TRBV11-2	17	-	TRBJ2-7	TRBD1	TGTGCCAGCAGCAACCCAGGACAGGGAAAAATCGACTACGAGCAGTACTTC	CASSNPGQGKIDYEQYF
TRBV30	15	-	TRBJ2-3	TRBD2	TGTGCCTGGAGTGTACTAGCGGCAGGTGCAGATACGCAGTATTTT	CAWSVLAAGADTQYF
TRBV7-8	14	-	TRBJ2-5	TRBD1	TGTGCCAGCAGCCGGGGACAGACTCAAGAGACCCAGTACTTC	CASSRGQTQETQYF
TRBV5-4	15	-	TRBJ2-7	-	TGTGCCAGCAGCTTGGGGACAGTTGGCTCCTACGAGCAGTACTTC	CASSLGTVGSYEQYF
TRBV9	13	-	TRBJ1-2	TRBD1	TGTGCCAGCAGCGTATCTGACAGGGTTGGCTACACCTTC	CASSVSDRVGYTF
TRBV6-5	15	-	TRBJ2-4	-	TGTGCCAGCATGGGCGAGGGCTGGGCCAAAAACATTCAGTACTTC	CASMGEGWAKNIQYF
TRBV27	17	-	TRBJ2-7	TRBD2	TGTGCCAGCAGTTTAAAAATCGGACTAGCGGGAGCCTACGAGCAGTACTTC	CASSLKIGLAGAYEQYF
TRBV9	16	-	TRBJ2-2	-	TGTGCCAGCAGCTCACGCTCTCGGGGGAACACCGGGGAGCTGTTTTTT	CASSSRSRGNTGELFF